This TCR beta chain was recorded in a study of regulatory T cells in long-lasting Graves disease. Germline values: CDR1 MDHEN, CDR2 SYDVKM. CDR3 size: 18 residues. V lost 4 bases to trimming and J lost 4 bases, with 24 bases between them. This clonotype was found many times. Antigen: not known. Regarding time point: newly diagnosed GD, antithyroid drugs for less than 3 months. The authors made the TCR library using RNA they extracted from PBMCs. Study-level points and caveats: TCR diversity was lower in persistent Graves' patients than in newly diagnosed ones.

iRepertoire HTBI primers and Arm-PCR of CDR3 regions built TCR beta libraries. Using its own MiXCR run on the multiplex PCR reads, TCRdb lists one record per CDR3 protein. The sample shows more than 300,000 distinct CDR3 sequences, approximately 10% of them seen only once. This sample was shared with a second study, whose subject was T cells in Graves' hyperthyroidism and ophthalmopathy. From that second work: Patients were excluded because of uncontrolled infection, other autoimmune disease, pregnancy or lactation. Orbital computed tomography and thyroid ultrasound, together with serum TRAb and thyroxine and clinical symptoms, were used for diagnoses. The model anticipated ophthalmopathy a median about six months pre-onset.

This receptor was obtained from a woman aged 18-29 years with Graves disease. The chain recombines TRBV28 with TRBJ2-3, with D perhaps TRBD1 (6 bases). The sample was peripheral blood mononuclear cells (PBMCs), taken at new diagnosis, from a patient treated with antithyroid drugs. The DNA of the CDR3 is TGTGCCAGCAGTTCGCAGATTTTGGGACCCAACAGGGCAGATACGCAGTATTTT. Protein: CASSSQILGPNRADTQYF.